This T cell receptor (beta chain) was sequenced in a study of T cell changes during pregnancy in multiple sclerosis. The method was immunoSEQ multiplex PCR; TCRdb's version includes in-frame clones alone and lacks a portion of them. The table lists some 52,000 clones, over 80% of them singletons, with approximately 0.25% in the top ten. On this clone itself: This sample also contains other DNA sequences that code for the same CDR3.

The length of the CDR3 is 11 residues. Trimming removed 2 bases from V and 8 bases from J, with 6 bases in between. Per germline, CDR1 KGHSH and CDR2 LQKENI. The specimen was CD4+ T cells from peripheral blood mononuclear cells, collected in the third trimester of pregnancy. The TCR was taken from a female donor with multiple sclerosis, enrolled in a pregnancy study. This rearrangement joins TRBV18 to TRBJ1-1; D perhaps matches TRBD1 (6 bases). The DNA for the CDR3 is TGTGCCAGCTCACCAGGGACAGAAGCTTTCTTT. It is translated as CASSPGTEAFF.